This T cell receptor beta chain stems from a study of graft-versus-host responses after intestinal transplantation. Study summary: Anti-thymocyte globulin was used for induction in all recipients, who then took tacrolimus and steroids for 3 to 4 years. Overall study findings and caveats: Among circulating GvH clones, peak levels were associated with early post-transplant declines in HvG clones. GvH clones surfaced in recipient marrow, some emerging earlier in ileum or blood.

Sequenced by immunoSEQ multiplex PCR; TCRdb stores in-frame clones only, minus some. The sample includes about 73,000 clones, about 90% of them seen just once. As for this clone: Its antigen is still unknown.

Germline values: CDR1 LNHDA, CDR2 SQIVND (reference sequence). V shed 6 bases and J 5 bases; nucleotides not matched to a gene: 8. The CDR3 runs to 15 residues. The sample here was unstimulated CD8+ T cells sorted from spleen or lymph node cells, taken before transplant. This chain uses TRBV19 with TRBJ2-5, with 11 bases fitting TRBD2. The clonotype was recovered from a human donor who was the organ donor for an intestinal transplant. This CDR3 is CASRKLAGDSETQYF. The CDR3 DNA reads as TGTGCCAGTAGAAAACTAGCGGGGGATTCTGAGACCCAGTACTTC.